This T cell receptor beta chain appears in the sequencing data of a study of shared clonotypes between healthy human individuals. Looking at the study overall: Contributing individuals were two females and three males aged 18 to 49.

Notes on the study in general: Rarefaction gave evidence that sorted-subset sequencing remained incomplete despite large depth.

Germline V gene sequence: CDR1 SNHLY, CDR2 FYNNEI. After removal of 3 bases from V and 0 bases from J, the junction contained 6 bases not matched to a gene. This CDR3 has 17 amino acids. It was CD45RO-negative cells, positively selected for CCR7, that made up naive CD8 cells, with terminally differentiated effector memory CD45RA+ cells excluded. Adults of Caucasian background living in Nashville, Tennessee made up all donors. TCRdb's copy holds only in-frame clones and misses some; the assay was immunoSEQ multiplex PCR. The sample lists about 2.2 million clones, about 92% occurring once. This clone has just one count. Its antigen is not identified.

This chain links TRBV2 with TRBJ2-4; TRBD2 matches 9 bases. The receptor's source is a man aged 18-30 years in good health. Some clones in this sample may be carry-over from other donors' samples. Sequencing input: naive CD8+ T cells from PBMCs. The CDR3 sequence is CASSDALAGLAKNIQYF. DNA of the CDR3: TGTGCCAGCAGTGATGCACTAGCGGGTTTAGCCAAAAACATTCAGTACTTC.